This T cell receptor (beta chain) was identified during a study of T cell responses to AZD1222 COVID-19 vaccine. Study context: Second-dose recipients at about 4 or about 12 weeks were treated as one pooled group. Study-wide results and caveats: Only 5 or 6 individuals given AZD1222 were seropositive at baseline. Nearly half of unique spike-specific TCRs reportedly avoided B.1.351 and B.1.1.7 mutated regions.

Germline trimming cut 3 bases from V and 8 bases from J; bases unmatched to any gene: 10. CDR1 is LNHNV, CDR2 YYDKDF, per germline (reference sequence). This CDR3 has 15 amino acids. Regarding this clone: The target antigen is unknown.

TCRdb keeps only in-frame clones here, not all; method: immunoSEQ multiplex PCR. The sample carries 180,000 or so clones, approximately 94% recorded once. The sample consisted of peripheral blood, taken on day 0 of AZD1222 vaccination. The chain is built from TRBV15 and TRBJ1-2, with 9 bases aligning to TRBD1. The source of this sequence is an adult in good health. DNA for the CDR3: TGTGCCACCAGCAGGGACAGGGGTCCTGACTTGGGCTACACCTTC. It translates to CATSRDRGPDLGYTF.